These 24 T cell receptor beta chains originate from one sample sequenced in a study of CD8+ T cells in alopecia areata. Treatment defined: oral pan-JAK inhibitor, 5-10 mg twice daily. Extracted RNA was reverse transcribed into cDNA, the sequencing template. Here immunoSEQ multiplex PCR was the method, and the copy in TCRdb shows in-frame clones only, minus some. Found here are over 250,000 clones, about 60% of them singletons; the top ten hold more than 0.85%. Sequencing used CD4+ T cells sorted from blood, obtained at roughly week 53, from a patient treated with tofacitinib. These receptors all stem from a human donor with alopecia areata.

The V call is TRBV29-1, the J call TRBJ1-4; unclear D gene. The V gene's germline CDR1 is SQVTM and CDR2 ANQGSEA. The ends were cut back, 4 bases at V and 5 bases at J, with 11 bases in the middle. The length of the CDR3 is 13 residues. CDR3 protein: CSVGSTENEKLFF. For the CDR3, the DNA is TGCAGCGTTGGGTCAACCGAAAATGAAAAACTGTTTTTT.

Regarding this clone: This same CDR3 is encoded by further DNA sequences in the sample. The chain joins TRBV4-1 to TRBJ1-1, with D possibly being TRBD1 (6 bases). The germline CDR1 and CDR2 sequences are MGHRA and YSYEKL. This CDR3 is built from 14 residues. V lost 1 base, J lost 3 bases, and 9 bases lay in between. CDR3 region: CASSQVGGHTEAFF. CDR3 bases: TGCGCCAGCAGCCAAGTGGGGGGGCACACTGAAGCTTTCTTT.

This clone was found many times. The rearrangement joins TRBV6-1 to TRBJ1-5; D remains unclear. The CDR3 runs to 14 residues. Germline CDR1 and CDR2: MNHNS and SASEGT. The V end was cut by 4 bases, the J end by 2 bases, with 9 bases between. The CDR3 loop reads CASSVASGNQPQHF. The CDR3 nucleotides are TGTGCCAGCAGTGTGGCCTCTGGCAATCAGCCCCAGCATTTT.

The genes are TRBV19 and TRBJ1-5; a weak D match, TRBD1 (5 bases). The CDR3 contains 16 residues. Trimming stripped 7 bases from V and 6 bases from J, with 22 bases between. Germline V gene sequence: CDR1 LNHDA, CDR2 SQIVND (reference sequence). The DNA of the CDR3 is TGTGCCAGTACCGACTTGAGGGGCCTACGGGGTCAGCCCCAGCATTTT. Translation: CASTDLRGLRGQPQHF.

This clone is a singleton in its sample. The CDR3 DNA sequence: TGTGCCTGGTCCCCTCAAGGGAAGACCCAGTACTTC. Its protein is CAWSPQGKTQYF. The rearrangement joins TRBV30 to TRBJ2-5, with D unclear. Trimming stripped 5 bases from V and 6 bases from J, with 13 bases between. This CDR3 is built from 12 residues. Germline assignment: CDR1 GTSNPN and CDR2 SVGIG (reference sequence).

This clone was picked up one time. V and J are TRBV11-2 and TRBJ2-5; D not resolved. CDR1 is SGHAT, CDR2 FQNNGV, per germline. Trimming pared 5 bases from V and 4 bases from J, leaving 23 bases between. There are 17 residues in the CDR3. CDR3 loop: CASSPISQIPPGETQYF. CDR3 in DNA: TGTGCCAGCAGCCCAATCTCCCAAATCCCACCAGGAGAGACCCAGTACTTC.

The chain joins TRBV30 to TRBJ1-1; D is unresolved. The V and J ends lost 4 bases and 2 bases respectively, with 23 bases between them. This CDR3 is built from 17 residues. CDR1 and CDR2 (germline): GTSNPN, SVGIG (reference sequence). CDR3 amino acids: CAWIRRPHGGVNTEAFF. The CDR3 DNA follows: TGTGCCTGGATCAGAAGACCCCACGGTGGAGTAAACACTGAAGCTTTCTTT. Full variable domain (outside the CDR3, taken from reference TRBV30 and TRBJ1-1): SQTIHQWPATLVQPVGSPLSLECTVEGTSNPNLYWYRQAAGRGLQLLFYSVGIGQISSEVPQNLSASRPQDRQFILSSKKLLLSDSGFYLCAWIRRPHGGVNTEAFFGQGTRLTVV.

The chain employs TRBV4-1 and TRBJ2-1, with 7 bases aligning to TRBD1. CDR3 size: 16 residues. Germline CDR1 reads MGHRA; CDR2 reads YSYEKL. Losses at the gene ends were 4 bases for V and 0 bases for J; bases not matched to a gene: 6. DNA for the CDR3: TGCGCCAGCAGCCCTCGGGACAGCTACTCCTACAATGAGCAGTTCTTC. This codes for CASSPRDSYSYNEQFF.

The genes are TRBV9 and TRBJ2-5, with 7 bases identical to TRBD1. V lost 0 bases to trimming and J lost 5 bases; unmatched junction nucleotides: 7. This CDR3 region has 15 residues. The germline gives CDR1 SGDLS, CDR2 YYNGEE. The CDR3 region has the DNA TGTGCCAGCAGCGTAGCGGGACAGCATAGGGAGACCCAGTACTTC. Protein: CASSVAGQHRETQYF.

The chain's CDR3 is CASSRTLLHTDTQYF. The CDR3 DNA sequence: TGCGCCAGCAGCCGGACATTGCTTCACACAGATACGCAGTATTTT. V usage is TRBV5-1 and J usage is TRBJ2-3; weak D call: TRBD1 (5 bases). The CDR3 sequence is 15 residues long. Germline V gene sequence: CDR1 SGHRS, CDR2 YFSETQ. The ends were cut back, 4 bases at V and 2 bases at J, with 14 bases in the middle.

The chain uses TRBV10-3 and TRBJ2-5; 12 nucleotides line up with TRBD2. The V gene's germline CDR1 is ENHRY and CDR2 SYGVKD. J was trimmed by 4 bases and V by 10 bases; bases with no gene match: 1. There are 12 residues in the CDR3. The DNA for the CDR3 is TGTGCCACTAGCGGGGGGGCAGAGACCCAGTACTTC. Amino acids: CATSGGAETQYF.

This rearrangement joins TRBV7-9 to TRBJ2-1; 13 bases agree with TRBD2. V trimming: 4 bases; J trimming: 9 bases; junction bases outside the gene matches: 6. This CDR3 has 15 amino acids. CDR1 and CDR2 (germline): SEHNR, FQNEAQ (reference sequence). CDR3 sequence reads: CASSWTSGGPGEQFF. The CDR3 DNA reads TGTGCCAGCAGCTGGACTAGCGGGGGACCCGGTGAGCAGTTCTTC.

This clone has just a few counts. The gene calls are TRBV9 and TRBJ2-1; no reliable D call. Trimming removed 2 bases from V and 7 bases from J, with 13 bases in between. Germline V gene lookup returns CDR1 SGDLS and CDR2 YYNGEE. The CDR3 totals 14 residues. CDR3 in DNA: TGTGCCAGCAGCGTTATGACGCCCGCGAATGAGCAGTTCTTC. Its translation is CASSVMTPANEQFF.

The J gene is TRBJ2-5, the V gene TRBV10-3; no reliable D call. Between the trimmed V and J ends, which lost 2 bases and 5 bases, there was a span of 9 bases. This CDR3 has 13 amino acids. CDR1 is ENHRY, CDR2 SYGVKD, per germline. CDR3: CAISEMPGETQYF. In DNA form, the CDR3 reads TGTGCCATCAGTGAGATGCCTGGGGAGACCCAGTACTTC.

The chain's CDR3 is CASSLRGQDRTDTQYF. CDR3 DNA sequence: TGCGCCAGCAGCTTGAGGGGACAGGACCGCACAGATACGCAGTATTTT. This chain joins TRBV5-1 and TRBJ2-3; 8 bases are a match to TRBD1. The V gene's germline CDR1 is SGHRS and CDR2 YFSETQ. Unmatched junction bases numbered 5, after V lost 1 base and J lost 1 base. CDR3 length: 16 residues. Supplemented by reference TRBV5-1 and TRBJ2-3, the full variable domain reads KAGVTQTPRYLIKTRGQQVTLSCSPISGHRSVSWYQQTPGQGLQFLFEYFSETQRNKGNFPGRFSGRQFSNSRSEMNVSTLELGDSALYLCASSLRGQDRTDTQYFGPGTRLTVL.

This chain links TRBV27 with TRBJ2-2; D is uncertain. The ends were cut back, 4 bases at V and 3 bases at J, with 6 bases in the middle. CDR1 is MNHEY, CDR2 SMNVEV, per germline (reference sequence). The CDR3 is 13 residues long. CDR3 DNA sequence: TGTGCCAGCAGTTCCTACTACACCGGGGAGCTGTTTTTT. It is translated as CASSSYYTGELFF.

V gene TRBV9 combines with J gene TRBJ1-6; 7 bases map to TRBD1. Trimming at V came to 3 bases and at J to 8 bases, leaving 5 bases not matched to a gene. In germline, CDR1 is SGDLS, CDR2 YYNGEE. CDR3 length equals 14 residues. In nucleotides, the CDR3 is TGTGCCAGCAGCGGACGGGACAGATATTCACCCCTCCACTTT. Its translation: CASSGRDRYSPLHF.

The rearrangement links TRBV7-9 to TRBJ2-7; a possible D gene is TRBD1 (5 bases). Germline V gives CDR1 SEHNR, CDR2 FQNEAQ (reference sequence). This CDR3 contains 13 residues. V was cut by 6 bases and J by 1 base, with 10 bases left in between. CDR3 protein: CASSFRQSYEQYF. In DNA form, the CDR3 reads TGTGCCAGCAGTTTCAGACAGTCCTACGAGCAGTACTTC.

This rearrangement joins TRBV11-2 to TRBJ2-7; 9 positions match TRBD2. The V and J ends lost 5 bases and 3 bases, in that order; junction bases with no gene match: 8. The CDR3 has 15 residues. Germline lookup yields CDR1 SGHAT and CDR2 FQNNGV. CDR3 amino acids: CASSARLAAFYEQYF. The CDR3 DNA follows: TGTGCCAGCAGCGCACGACTAGCGGCCTTCTACGAGCAGTACTTC.

This chain uses TRBV4-1 with TRBJ1-2, with no clear D. This CDR3 has 15 residues. V lost 0 bases, J lost 4 bases, and 12 bases lay in between. Germline-derived CDR1 and CDR2 are MGHRA and YSYEKL. The CDR3 DNA sequence: TGCGCCAGCAGCCAAGATCCGGGGATGGGCTATGGCTACACCTTC. Amino acid sequence: CASSQDPGMGYGYTF.

This clone was found a few times. V and J are TRBV5-1 and TRBJ2-6; the D gene is possibly TRBD2 (5 bases). V lost 4 bases to trimming and J lost 0 bases, with 8 bases between them. The CDR3 totals 15 residues. The V gene's germline CDR1 is SGHRS and CDR2 YFSETQ. The DNA for the CDR3 is TGCGCCAGCAGCCCCGGAGGCTCTGGGGCCAACGTCCTGACTTTC. The encoded protein is CASSPGGSGANVLTF.

The CDR3 protein is CASSSWTGFDNSPLHF. DNA of the CDR3: TGTGCCAGCAGCTCCTGGACAGGGTTCGATAATTCACCCCTCCACTTT. The V gene is TRBV5-4, the J gene TRBJ1-6, with 8 positions matching TRBD1. CDR3 size: 16 residues. CDR1 and CDR2 (germline): SGHNT, YYREEE (reference sequence). Germline trimming cut 3 bases from V and 5 bases from J; bases unmatched to any gene: 7.

On this clone: This CDR3 is also generated by other DNA sequences in the sample. The J gene is TRBJ2-5, the V gene TRBV30; D is unclear. V shed 3 bases and J shed 1 base, with 3 bases lying between them. There are 11 residues in the CDR3. From germline, CDR1 is GTSNPN and CDR2 SVGIG (reference sequence). The CDR3 DNA reads as TGTGCCTGGAGAGGCCAAGAGACCCAGTACTTC. Translated: CAWRGQETQYF.

The chain uses TRBV5-6 and TRBJ1-6; D not certain. The V end was cut by 4 bases, the J end by 14 bases, with 13 bases between. Germline V CDR1 and CDR2: SGHDT, YYEEEE. This CDR3 contains 12 residues. The CDR3 here is CASSPRTRTLHF. The CDR3 nucleotides read TGTGCCAGCAGCCCGAGGACCAGAACCCTCCACTTT.